This TCR beta chain was recovered during a study of beta chain features in type 1 diabetes. Study-wide results and limits: Shortening of TCRB CDR3s, moderate but significant, appeared in all four CD4+ subsets of Type 1 diabetes patients. The similarity of naive, central memory and Treg TCRB repertoires appeared greater among patients than among healthy donors.

All of the isolated RNA was reverse transcribed, so expressed TCRB transcripts were sequenced. Assay used: immunoSEQ multiplex PCR; TCRdb lists only in-frame clones, some missing. The table includes roughly 130,000 clones, about a sixth detected once. V was shortened by 6 bases and J by 8 bases, with 13 bases between the two germline ends. The CDR3 is 12 residues long. Germline V lookup: CDR1 SNHLY, CDR2 FYNNEI. Remarks on this clone: Its antigen is unknown.

The specimen was central memory CD4+ T cells from blood. This TCR derives from a man under 40 with type 1 diabetes. The genes are TRBV2 and TRBJ1-2; D uncertain. CDR3 residues: CASRMTLDGYTF. CDR3 DNA: TGTGCCAGCAGGATGACCCTGGACGGCTACACCTTC.